The 9 T cell receptor beta chains presented below share a single source sample, sequenced in a study of OX40 agonist ivuxolimab in advanced cancers. The library was built by means of the immunoSEQ multiplex PCR assay. Imported from immuneACCESS, the table was reduced by TCRdb to in-frame sequences with V and J called. These copies leave out some clones; in studies compared against another copy, an unresolved V gene accounts for under half, and the cause of the remainder is not known. In this sample the table shows approximately 82,000 clones, 75% to 90% of which occur a single time. Roughly 2.5% of the sample comes from the top ten. The sample in question was CD4+ or CD8+ T cells sorted from blood, obtained in a trial of the OX40 agonist ivuxolimab. These receptor sequences come from an adult with an advanced solid tumor such as melanoma, head and neck, liver or kidney cancer.

The rearrangement uses TRBV28 and TRBJ2-3; D possibly matches TRBD1 or TRBD2 (6 bases each). CDR1 MDHEN and CDR2 SYDVKM come from the germline V gene. The CDR3 sequence is 16 residues long. V gave up 4 bases and J gave up 2 bases, with 16 bases separating them. CDR3 nucleotides: TGTGCCAGCAGTTCCCGGGGGCTTGTCCCCACAGATACGCAGTATTTT. This encodes CASSSRGLVPTDTQYF.

V and J are TRBV28 and TRBJ1-3; a weak D match, TRBD1 (6 bases). The CDR3 extends over 17 amino acids. Germline values: CDR1 MDHEN, CDR2 SYDVKM. V was cut by 5 bases and J by 4 bases, with 21 bases left in between. Here the CDR3 DNA reads TGTGCCAGCAGTCCCCAAGGACAGTCTCGACGAGGAAACACCATATATTTT. Encoded protein: CASSPQGQSRRGNTIYF.

The V and J genes are TRBV7-9 and TRBJ2-4, with 8 bases matching TRBD2. CDR3 length: 15 residues. V was pared by 3 bases and J by 8 bases, with 9 bases of the junction left unmatched. CDR1 and CDR2 (germline): SEHNR, FQNEAQ (reference sequence). The CDR3 spells CASSFVSGGRDIQYF. The CDR3 DNA is TGTGCCAGCAGCTTCGTGAGCGGGGGCCGGGACATTCAGTACTTC.

J is TRBJ2-7 and V is TRBV18, with a tentative D call TRBD1 (5 bases). V lost 2 bases, J lost 10 bases, and 12 bases lay in between. CDR1 and CDR2 from the germline V gene are KGHSH and LQKENI. The CDR3 has 12 residues. This CDR3 reads CASSPDGALQYF. The CDR3 DNA follows: TGTGCCAGCTCACCAGATGGGGCTCTTCAGTACTTC.

The gene calls are TRBV7-9 and TRBJ1-1; D might be TRBD1 (6 bases). The CDR3 is made up of 15 amino acids. V was clipped by 5 bases and J by 0 bases, with 13 bases between them. Germline CDR1 is SEHNR and CDR2 is FQNEAQ (reference sequence). The CDR3 DNA sequence: TGTGCCAGCAGCCCCAGGGGACGGATGAACACTGAAGCTTTCTTT. Translation gives CASSPRGRMNTEAFF.

V is TRBV2 and J is TRBJ1-2; D possibly corresponds to TRBD1 (5 bases). The CDR3 covers 11 residues. The germline CDR1 and CDR2 sequences are SNHLY and FYNNEI. The V gene lost 4 bases and the J gene lost 7 bases, with 7 bases spanning the gap. CDR3: CASSAGRGYTF. As DNA, the CDR3 is TGTGCCAGCAGTGCGGGGCGTGGCTACACCTTC.

The V gene is TRBV21-1, the J gene TRBJ2-5; the tabulated D call, TRBD1, remains unverified against the DNA. TRBV21-1 is listed as a pseudogene. This CDR3 contains 17 residues. CDR3 bases: TGTGCCAGCAGCAAAATGGAAGGACAGGGGTGGTCAGAGACCCAGTACTTC. Its translation: CASSKMEGQGWSETQYF.

The chain recombines TRBV2 with TRBJ1-2; possible D gene TRBD1, 5 bases. V was clipped by 2 bases and J by 6 bases, with 16 bases between them. This CDR3 spans 15 amino acids. Germline CDR1 reads SNHLY; CDR2 reads FYNNEI. CDR3 in DNA: TGTGCCAGCAGTGAAAGGACACTCCCGGGGAATGGCTACACCTTC. Its translation is CASSERTLPGNGYTF.

The chain recombines TRBV2 with TRBJ1-3; D remains ambiguous. Germline V lookup: CDR1 SNHLY, CDR2 FYNNEI. This CDR3 has 12 amino acids. The V end lost 6 bases, the J end lost 4 bases, and 7 bases lay between the germline ends. CDR3 nucleotide sequence: TGTGCCAGCAGCGGTCAGGGAAACACCATATATTTT. It codes for CASSGQGNTIYF.